Listed here are 8 T cell receptor beta chains from one sample, sequenced in a study of blood T cell repertoires in COVID-19. Repertoires were generated with immunoSEQ multiplex PCR, while TCRdb's copy carries only in-frame clones and drops some. In the table there are approximately 210,000 clones, approximately 86% of which are singletons. What was sequenced was peripheral blood. These receptors were collected from an elderly woman with acute or convalescent COVID-19.

This chain links TRBV5-1 with TRBJ2-2; a possible D gene is TRBD1 (6 bases). Germline V gives CDR1 SGHRS, CDR2 YFSETQ. V shed 2 bases and J shed 3 bases, with 14 bases lying between them. The CDR3 consists of 16 residues. This chain's CDR3 is CASSFRRGSDTGELFF. CDR3 DNA sequence: TGCGCCAGCAGCTTTCGCAGGGGTAGCGACACCGGGGAGCTGTTTTTT.

This sequence joins TRBV12-3 or TRBV12-4 and TRBJ1-3; D gene uncertain. The CDR3 length is 13 residues. V shed 3 bases and J shed 8 bases, with 11 bases lying between them. The CDR3 spells CASSFGRVDTIYF. CDR3 DNA sequence: TGTGCCAGCAGTTTTGGGAGAGTCGACACCATATATTTT.

CDR3 DNA: TGTGCCAGCAGCTTCACGACTAGCGGGGGCAATGAGCAGTTCTTC. Amino acids: CASSFTTSGGNEQFF. The chain employs TRBV11-3 and TRBJ2-1, with TRBD2 matching 12 bases. Germline V gene sequence: CDR1 SGHNT, CDR2 YENEEA. Trimming took 3 bases from V and 6 from J; bases not matched to a gene: 3. This CDR3 is 15 amino acids long.

This clone was counted between two and nine times. V usage is TRBV5-1 and J usage is TRBJ1-4; D gene unclear. CDR1 is SGHRS, CDR2 YFSETQ, per germline. CDR3 length equals 17 residues. Trimming left V 0 bases short and J 3 bases short, with 15 bases between. The CDR3 nucleotides read TGCGCCAGCAGCTTGGGGAGATTGGTAGATCCTAATGAAAAACTGTTTTTT. Residues: CASSLGRLVDPNEKLFF.

J is TRBJ2-1 and V is TRBV3-1 (or the pseudogene TRBV3-2), with D possibly TRBD1 on 8 matching bases. The CDR3 length is 18 residues. Per the germline V gene, CDR1 is LGHDT and CDR2 is YNNKEL (reference sequence). Trimming removed 1 base from V and 7 bases from J, with 23 bases in between. CDR3 nucleotide sequence: TGTGCCAGCAGCCAAGGGACGGGAGGACAGGGCTTTAGGAATGAGCAGTTCTTC. Translating gives CASSQGTGGQGFRNEQFF.

The chain carries TRBV11-2 and TRBJ2-3, with 12 bases aligning to TRBD2. The CDR3 loop spans 16 amino acids. The V gene's germline CDR1 is SGHAT and CDR2 FQNNGV. Trimming took 3 bases from V and 6 from J; bases not matched to a gene: 7. Here the CDR3 reads CASSFVTSGGRDTQYF. The DNA of the CDR3 is TGTGCCAGCAGCTTCGTGACTAGCGGGGGTAGGGATACGCAGTATTTT. The full variable domain, with the rest looked up from reference TRBV11-2 and TRBJ2-3, is EAGVAQSPRYKIIEKRQSVAFWCNPISGHATLYWYQQILGQGPKLLIQFQNNGVVDDSQLPKDRFSAERLKGVDSTLKIQPAKLEDSAVYLCASSFVTSGGRDTQYFGPGTRLTVL.

The chain links TRBV4-3 to TRBJ2-1, with D hard to call. The germline CDR1 and CDR2 sequences are LGHNA and YSLEER. V shed 0 bases and J shed 0 bases, with 9 bases lying between them. CDR3 length: 16 amino acids. CDR3 in DNA: TGCGCCAGCAGCCAAGATTCCGGCGGCTCCTACAATGAGCAGTTCTTC. It is translated as CASSQDSGGSYNEQFF.

This clone occurred once. V and J are TRBV5-4 and TRBJ2-1, with 9 nucleotides matching TRBD2. J gave up 1 base and V 0 bases, and 5 bases lay outside the gene matches. The CDR3 consists of 17 residues. Germline CDR1 is SGHNT and CDR2 is YYREEE (reference sequence). CDR3 in DNA: TGTGCCAGCAGCTTGGGGGCGGGGGGGCCGTCCTACAATGAGCAGTTCTTC. This gives the protein CASSLGAGGPSYNEQFF.